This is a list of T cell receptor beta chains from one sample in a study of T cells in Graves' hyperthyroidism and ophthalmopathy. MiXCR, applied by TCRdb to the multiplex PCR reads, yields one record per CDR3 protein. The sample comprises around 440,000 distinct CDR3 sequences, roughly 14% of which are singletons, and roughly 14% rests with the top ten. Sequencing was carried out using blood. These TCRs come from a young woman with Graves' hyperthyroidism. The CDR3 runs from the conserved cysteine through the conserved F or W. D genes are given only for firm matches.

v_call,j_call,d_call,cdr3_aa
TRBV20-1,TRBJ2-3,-,CSALLPTDTQYF
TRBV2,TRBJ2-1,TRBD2,CASSGSGRAVNEQFF
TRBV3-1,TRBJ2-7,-,CASSQGQHYEQYF
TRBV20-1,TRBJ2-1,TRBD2,CSASAPSGGANEQFF
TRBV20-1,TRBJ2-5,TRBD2,CSARVGLAQETQYF
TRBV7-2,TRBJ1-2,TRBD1,CASSLDRVGYGYTF
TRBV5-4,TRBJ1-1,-,CASSSPGEAGNTEAFF
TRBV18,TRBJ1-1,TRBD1,CASSHRRTGGANTEAFF
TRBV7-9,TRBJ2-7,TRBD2,CASSLLPSGSSYEQYF
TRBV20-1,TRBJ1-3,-,CSASSVSSGNTIYF
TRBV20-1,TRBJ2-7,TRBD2,CSATRTSGDPYEQYF
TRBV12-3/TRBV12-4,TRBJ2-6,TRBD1,CASNRQGATGANVLTF
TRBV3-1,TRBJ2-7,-,CASSVGSRSEQYF
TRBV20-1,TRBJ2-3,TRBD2,CTRLAGFTDTQYF
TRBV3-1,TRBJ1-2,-,CASSQDTRANYGYTF
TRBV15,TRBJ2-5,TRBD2,CATSFQRGQETQYF
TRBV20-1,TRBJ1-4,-,CSARGLWGDEKLFF
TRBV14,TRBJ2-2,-,CASSKEQGSGELFF
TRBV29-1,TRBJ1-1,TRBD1,CSVLDQRTGHTEAFF
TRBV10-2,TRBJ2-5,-,CASSARGSQYF
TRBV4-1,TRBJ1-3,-,CASSRLRTLPGNTIYF
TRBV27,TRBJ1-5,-,CASRGGGGYSNQPQHF
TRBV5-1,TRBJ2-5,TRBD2,CASSSIAGAETQYF
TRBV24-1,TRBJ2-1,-,CATSEPGTHNEQFF
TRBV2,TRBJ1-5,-,CASSEAGSWSNQPQHF
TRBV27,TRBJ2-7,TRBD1,CASSVSAGGEEYEQYF
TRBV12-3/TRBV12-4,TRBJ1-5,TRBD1,CASRHRGASNQPQHF
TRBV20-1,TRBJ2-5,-,CSAKGDVIARGAAETQYF
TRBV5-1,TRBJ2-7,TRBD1,CASSLGGTVLTGEYEQYF
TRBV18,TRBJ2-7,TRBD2,CASSPGTSGQQYF
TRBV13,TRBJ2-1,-,CASSLGPNSPSYNEQFF
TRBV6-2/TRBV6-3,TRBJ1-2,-,CASTDPGVVYGYTF
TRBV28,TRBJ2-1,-,CASSYVGRRSYNEQFF
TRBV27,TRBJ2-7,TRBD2,CASSLTAGTNAYEQYF
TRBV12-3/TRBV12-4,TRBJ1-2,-,CASSFRVIYGYTF
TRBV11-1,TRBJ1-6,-,CASSLDLTGSPLHF
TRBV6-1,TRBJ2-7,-,CASSEVTGTYEQYF